The sequence of this T cell receptor (beta chain) was determined in a study of T cell changes during pregnancy in multiple sclerosis. The repertoire was sequenced with immunoSEQ multiplex PCR; TCRdb's copy has only in-frame clones and lacks some. The sample includes 100,000 or so clones, 90% to 95% of them seen just once. The germline CDR1 and CDR2 sequences are MNHNY and SVGAGI (reference sequence). The junction had 3 bases not matched to a gene; V was cut back by 2 bases and J by 4 bases. The CDR3 totals 14 residues. The table lists this clone with a count of one. The source is a female donor in good health, enrolled as a control in a pregnancy study. The source material was peripheral blood, sampled after pregnancy. V and J are TRBV6-6 and TRBJ2-7; TRBD1 matches 9 bases. In DNA form, the CDR3 reads TGTGCCAGCAGTTACGGGGACAGGGAGTACGAGCAGTACTTC. Its translation: CASSYGDREYEQYF.